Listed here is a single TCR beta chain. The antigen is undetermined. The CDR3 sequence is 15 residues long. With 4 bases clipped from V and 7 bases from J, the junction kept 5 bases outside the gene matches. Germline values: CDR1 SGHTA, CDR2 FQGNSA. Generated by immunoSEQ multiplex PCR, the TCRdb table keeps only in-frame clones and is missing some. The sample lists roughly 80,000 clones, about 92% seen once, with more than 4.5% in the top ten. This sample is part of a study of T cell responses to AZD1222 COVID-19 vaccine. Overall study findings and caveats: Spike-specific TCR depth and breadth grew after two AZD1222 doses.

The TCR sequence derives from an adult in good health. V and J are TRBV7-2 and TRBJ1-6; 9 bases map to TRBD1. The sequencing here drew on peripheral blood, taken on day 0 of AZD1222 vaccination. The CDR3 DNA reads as TGTGCCAGCAGCTCGCGGACAGGGGTGAATTCACCCCTCCACTTT. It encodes CASSSRTGVNSPLHF.